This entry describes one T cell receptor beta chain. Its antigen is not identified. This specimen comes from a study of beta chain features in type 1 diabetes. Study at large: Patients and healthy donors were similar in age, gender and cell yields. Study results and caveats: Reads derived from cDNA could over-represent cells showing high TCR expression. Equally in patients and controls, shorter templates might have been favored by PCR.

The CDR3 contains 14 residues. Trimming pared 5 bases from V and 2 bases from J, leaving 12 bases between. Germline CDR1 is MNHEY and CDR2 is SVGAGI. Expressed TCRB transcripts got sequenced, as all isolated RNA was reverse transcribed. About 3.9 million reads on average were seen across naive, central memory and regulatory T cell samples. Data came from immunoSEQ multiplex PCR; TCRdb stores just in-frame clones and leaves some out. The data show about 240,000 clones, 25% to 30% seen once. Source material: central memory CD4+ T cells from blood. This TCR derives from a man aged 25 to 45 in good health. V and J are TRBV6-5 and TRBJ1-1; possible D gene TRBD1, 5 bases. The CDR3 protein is CASSPRQTNTEAFF. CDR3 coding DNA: TGTGCCAGCAGTCCAAGACAGACCAACACTGAAGCTTTCTTT.